Here is one T cell receptor (beta chain) with its context. The repertoire was sequenced with immunoSEQ multiplex PCR; TCRdb's copy has only in-frame clones and lacks some. The sample holds around 170,000 clones, 70% to 90% seen once. The Seattle patients, enrolled during active infection, were followed longitudinally. The CDR3 extends over 15 amino acids. Between the trimmed V and J ends, which lost 0 bases and 1 base, there was a span of 10 bases. Germline V gives CDR1 SGHDT, CDR2 YYEEEE. This entry belongs to a study of blood T cell repertoires in COVID-19. Study background: T cells, B-cell-depleted T cells, or PBMCs supplied cDNA or gDNA.

The chain recombines TRBV5-6 with TRBJ2-5; D gene ambiguous. The specimen sequenced was peripheral blood. The sequence derives from a man in his fifties or sixties with COVID-19, enrolled during active disease. The CDR3 region is CASSLVYLGQETQYF. The CDR3 bases are TGTGCCAGCAGCTTGGTTTACCTAGGCCAAGAGACCCAGTACTTC.